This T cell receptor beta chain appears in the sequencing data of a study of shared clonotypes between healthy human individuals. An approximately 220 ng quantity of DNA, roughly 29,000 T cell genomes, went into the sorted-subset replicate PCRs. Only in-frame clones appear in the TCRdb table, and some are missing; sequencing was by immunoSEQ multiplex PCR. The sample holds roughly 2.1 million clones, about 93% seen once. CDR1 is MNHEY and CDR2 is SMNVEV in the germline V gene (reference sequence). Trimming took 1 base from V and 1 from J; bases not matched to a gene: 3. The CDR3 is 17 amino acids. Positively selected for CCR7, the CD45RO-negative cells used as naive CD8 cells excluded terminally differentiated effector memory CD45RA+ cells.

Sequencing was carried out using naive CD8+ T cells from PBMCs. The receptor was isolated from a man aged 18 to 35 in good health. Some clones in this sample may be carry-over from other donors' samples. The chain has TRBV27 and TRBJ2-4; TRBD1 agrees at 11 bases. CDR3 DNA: TGTGCCAGCAGTTTATTGGGGACAGGGGGGGCCAAAAACATTCAGTACTTC. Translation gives CASSLLGTGGAKNIQYF.